The rows below give T cell receptor beta chains drawn from one sample of a study of CD8 T cells in Susac syndrome. TCRdb recomputed calls from the immunoSEQ multiplex PCR reads with MiXCR, one row per CDR3 protein. The sample shows over 130,000 distinct CDR3 sequences, around 96% of them seen only once. The sequencing input was CD4+ T cells from PBMCs. Receptors were obtained from a human donor with multiple sclerosis. CDR3s include the opening cysteine and the closing phenylalanine or tryptophan. A D gene is named only where the DNA matches it firmly. Not all rows give a size; the values are once, few, many and, for expanded clones, a class.

J gene | V gene | D gene | clone size | CDR3 protein | CDR3 DNA
TRBJ2-7 | TRBV7-3 | NA | NA | CASSLKAGGDYEQYF | TGTGCCAGCAGCTTAAAAGCCGGGGGCGACTACGAGCAGTACTTC
TRBJ2-5 | TRBV7-2 | NA | once | CASSLVAEETQYF | TGTGCCAGCAGCTTAGTGGCAGAAGAGACCCAGTACTTC
TRBJ2-5 | TRBV29-1 | TRBD2 | NA | CSARLWGGETQYF | TGCAGCGCCCGGCTTTGGGGAGGGGAGACCCAGTACTTC
TRBJ2-6 | TRBV9 | NA | NA | CASSPRTPRSGANVLTF | TGTGCCAGCAGCCCGCGGACCCCCCGCTCTGGGGCCAACGTCCTGACTTTC
TRBJ2-3 | TRBV24-1 | NA | NA | CATGRDPDTQYF | TGTGCCACAGGACGGGACCCGGATACGCAGTATTTT
TRBJ2-3 | TRBV3-1 | NA | once | CASSLDLGAQYF | TGTGCCAGCAGCCTCGACCTGGGGGCGCAGTATTTT
TRBJ2-2 | TRBV20-1 | TRBD2 | NA | CSAAGLENTGELFF | TGCAGCGCAGCGGGACTTGAGAACACCGGGGAGCTGTTTTTT
TRBJ2-1 | TRBV28 | NA | NA | CASKSWLQRATYNEQFF | TGTGCCAGCAAGAGTTGGCTCCAGAGGGCAACATACAATGAGCAGTTCTTC
TRBJ1-5 | TRBV5-1 | NA | NA | CASSLGTGKNQPQHF | TGCGCCAGCAGCTTAGGGACGGGAAAAAATCAGCCCCAGCATTTT
TRBJ2-1 | TRBV5-1 | TRBD2 | NA | CASSQSAVAGVSNEQFF | TGCGCCAGCAGCCAGTCGGCGGTAGCGGGAGTGAGCAATGAGCAGTTCTTC
TRBJ2-1 | TRBV3-1 | NA | NA | CASSPGPGMGEQFF | TGTGCCAGCAGCCCGGGACCGGGGATGGGTGAGCAGTTCTTC
TRBJ1-2 | TRBV10-3 | NA | NA | CAISDTRMPNYGYTF | TGTGCCATCAGTGATACAAGGATGCCTAACTATGGCTACACCTTC
TRBJ1-1 | TRBV19 | NA | NA | CASSYTGPNTEAFF | TGTGCCAGTAGTTACACAGGGCCGAACACTGAAGCTTTCTTT
TRBJ1-5 | TRBV28 | TRBD1 | NA | CASSPGGPQPQHF | TGTGCCAGCAGCCCAGGGGGCCCTCAGCCCCAGCATTTT
TRBJ1-5 | TRBV20-1 | NA | NA | CSAKDSPNQPQHF | TGCAGTGCTAAGGACAGCCCTAATCAGCCCCAGCATTTT
TRBJ2-7 | TRBV20-1 | NA | NA | CSAPVLGMRYEQYF | TGCAGTGCTCCTGTCTTGGGCATGCGCTACGAGCAGTACTTC
TRBJ2-3 | TRBV7-9 | TRBD1 | NA | CASSLARDRVFTDTQYF | TGTGCCAGCAGCTTGGCCCGGGACAGGGTGTTCACAGATACGCAGTATTTT
TRBJ1-5 | TRBV28 | NA | NA | CASSLGSSNQPQHF | TGTGCCAGCAGTTTAGGTTCTAGCAATCAGCCCCAGCATTTT
TRBJ2-7 | TRBV20-1 | NA | NA | CSPIREGSSYEQYF | TGCAGTCCGATCCGAGAGGGGTCCTCCTACGAGCAGTACTTC
TRBJ2-3 | TRBV2 | TRBD1 | NA | CASRSTGTGLPDTQYF | TGTGCCAGCAGGAGTACCGGGACAGGGCTGCCAGATACGCAGTATTTT
TRBJ2-5 | TRBV2 | TRBD1 | NA | CARGTVQETQYF | TGTGCCAGAGGGACAGTCCAAGAGACCCAGTACTTC
TRBJ2-1 | TRBV7-9 | TRBD2 | NA | CASSGGALAGPGEQFF | TGTGCCAGCAGCGGCGGGGCGCTAGCGGGCCCCGGTGAGCAGTTCTTC
TRBJ1-2 | TRBV28 | TRBD1 | NA | CASTTTGVWGYTF | TGTGCCAGCACCACCACAGGGGTTTGGGGCTACACCTTC